This T cell receptor (beta chain) was sequenced for a study of T cells after yellow fever vaccination (dated by TCRdb to between 2018 and 2021). For context, the study as a whole: Libraries from fractions with low cell numbers were prepared with the SMART-Seq v4 Ultra Low Input RNA kit. Bulk PBMC replicates and cell subsets were isolated from blood drawn at multiple timepoints before and after both primary and secondary immunization. To follow T-cell clones before and after both primary and booster YFV17D yellow fever vaccination, bulk TCR alpha and beta repertoires underwent longitudinal sequencing. Two healthy male donors, one aged 18 to 29 and one aged 30 to 40 years, made up the cohort. What the authors observed across the whole study: The secondary T-cell response was weaker than the primary response but faster, peaking on day 5 instead of day 15. Because only a couple of donors were included in the study, the extent to which the findings can be generalized is limited. FACS-sorted repertoires could contain abundant contaminating clonotypes from the bulk population, so computational filtering was required. A small share of clonotypes occurred in both CD4 and CD8 compartments, likely arising from convergent recombination. Most clones expanded after primary vaccination were re-detected after the booster (almost 98% of CD4 and about 88% of CD8), suggesting broad memory maintenance.

Relative to germline, V is 5 bases shorter and J is 5 bases shorter, with 15 bases between their ends. CDR1 and CDR2 were assigned from the germline V gene (reference sequence) as SSHAT and FNYEAQ. The CDR3, cysteine through phenylalanine, is 15 amino acids long. The entry retains the CDR3 DNA only, 45 bases that are in frame from base 1. The reads were generated on an Illumina NovaSeq 6000. TCR cDNA was made using 5'RACE template switching, a step that added a universal primer site and unique molecular identifiers. Priming of cDNA synthesis was performed from both the TCR alpha and TCR beta constant segments. Two PCR steps were used to amplify libraries, with sample barcodes and sequencing adapters being added in the second step. Sequencing of libraries was done on Illumina HiSeq 2500 (2x100 bp) or NovaSeq (2x150 bp). The study's own analysis went as follows. MIGEC handled demultiplexing of reads and collapsing into UMI consensus sequences, while MiXCR performed V(D)J alignment. Using edgeR on replicate PBMC samples, clonotypes were called vaccine-responding if FDR was below 0.01 and the log2 fold change was above 5 up to day 15. Bulk clonotypes were assigned CD4 or CD8 identity according to which sequenced CD4 or CD8 repertoire held them at higher abundance. TCRdb handled the public reads itself, with Q25 trimming in fastp and clone calling in MiXCR, and kept productive beta chains. Rows merge per CDR3 protein into single entries with the most common DNA and genes. TCRdb, rather than the study authors, made the V and J calls. For this sample the table gives fewer than 400,000 distinct CDR3 sequences, of which about 10% were detected only once. The top ten hold about 3.3% of the sample.

Sample treatment or condition, as interpreted from the label and publication: live attenuated yellow fever vaccine strain. A standard Ficoll-Paque protocol was used to isolate PBMCs from peripheral blood. Dynabeads CD4 and CD8 positive selection kits were used to isolate CD4 and CD8 T-cell fractions. RNA was extracted with TriZol from bulk PBMCs, CD4 and CD8 fractions, and dextramer-positive and dextramer-negative fractions. This clonotype was detected a few times. Its antigen is still unknown. Per-nucleotide qualities are absent, and no much larger clonotype sits a single base away. The source material was CD4+ T cells sorted from PBMCs, sampled 45 days after the yellow fever booster vaccination. The TCR originated in a man between 18 and 35 years old who received the YFV17D yellow fever vaccine. This receptor chain uses TRBV7-7 and TRBJ1-4; perhaps TRBD1 is the D gene, with 6 bases matching. The sequenced DNA is TGTGCCAGCAGCCCACAAGGGGGGGCGAATGAAAAACTGTTTTTT. Translated, this gives CASSPQGGANEKLFF.